The present T cell receptor beta chain was sequenced within a study of blood T cell repertoires in COVID-19. Under the authors' procedure: Amplification of reference gene primers provided the estimated nucleated cell counts. This table comes from immunoSEQ multiplex PCR, and its TCRdb copy is limited to in-frame clones, with some not included. The V and J calls and clone size are taken from that table; D and trimming were inferred from the DNA. This sample carries hundreds of thousands of clones, 88% of them seen once, and the ten largest clones take roughly 6.3%. V lost 6 bases, J lost 9 bases, and 11 bases stayed unmatched. The germline CDR1 and CDR2 sequences are WNHNN and SYGVQD (reference sequence). There are 15 residues in the CDR3.

This rearrangement joins TRBV10-1 to TRBJ2-1; 10 nucleotides agree with TRBD2. This sequence was found in a woman in her 30s with COVID-19, enrolled during active disease. Source material: peripheral blood. The DNA for the CDR3 is TGCGCCAGCAGCCCTACTAGCGGGGTTGAGGGTGAGCAGTTCTTC. Translated, it gives CASSPTSGVEGEQFF.